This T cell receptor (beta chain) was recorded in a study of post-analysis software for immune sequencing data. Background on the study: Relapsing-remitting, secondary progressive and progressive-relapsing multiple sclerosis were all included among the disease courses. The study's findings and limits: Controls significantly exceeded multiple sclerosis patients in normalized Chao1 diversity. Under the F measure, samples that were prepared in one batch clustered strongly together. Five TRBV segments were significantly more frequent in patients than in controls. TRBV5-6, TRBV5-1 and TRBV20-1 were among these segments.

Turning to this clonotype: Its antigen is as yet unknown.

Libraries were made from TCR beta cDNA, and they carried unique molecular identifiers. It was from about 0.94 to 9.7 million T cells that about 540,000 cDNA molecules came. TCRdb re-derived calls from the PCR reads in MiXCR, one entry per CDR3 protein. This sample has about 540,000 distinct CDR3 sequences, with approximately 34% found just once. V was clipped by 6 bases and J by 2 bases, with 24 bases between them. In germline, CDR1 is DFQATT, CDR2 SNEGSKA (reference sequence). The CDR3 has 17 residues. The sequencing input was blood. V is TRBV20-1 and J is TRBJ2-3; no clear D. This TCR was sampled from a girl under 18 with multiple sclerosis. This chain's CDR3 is CSADTVSTPGYTDTQYF. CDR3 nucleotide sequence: TGCAGTGCGGATACCGTTTCGACTCCCGGGTACACAGATACGCAGTATTTT.